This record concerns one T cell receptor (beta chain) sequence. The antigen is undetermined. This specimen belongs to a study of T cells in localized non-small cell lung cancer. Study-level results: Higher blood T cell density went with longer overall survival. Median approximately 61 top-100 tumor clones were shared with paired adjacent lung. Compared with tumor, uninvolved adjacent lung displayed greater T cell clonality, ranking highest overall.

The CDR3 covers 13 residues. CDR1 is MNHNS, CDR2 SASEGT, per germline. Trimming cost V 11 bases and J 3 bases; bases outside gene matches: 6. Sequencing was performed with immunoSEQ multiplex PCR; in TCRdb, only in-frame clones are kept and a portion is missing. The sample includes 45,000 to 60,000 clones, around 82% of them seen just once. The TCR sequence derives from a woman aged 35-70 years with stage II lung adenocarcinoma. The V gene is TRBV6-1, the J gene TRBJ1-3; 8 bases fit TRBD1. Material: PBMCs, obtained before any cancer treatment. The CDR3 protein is CAVLDRGGNTIYF. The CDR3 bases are TGTGCCGTACTTGACAGGGGTGGAAACACCATATATTTT.